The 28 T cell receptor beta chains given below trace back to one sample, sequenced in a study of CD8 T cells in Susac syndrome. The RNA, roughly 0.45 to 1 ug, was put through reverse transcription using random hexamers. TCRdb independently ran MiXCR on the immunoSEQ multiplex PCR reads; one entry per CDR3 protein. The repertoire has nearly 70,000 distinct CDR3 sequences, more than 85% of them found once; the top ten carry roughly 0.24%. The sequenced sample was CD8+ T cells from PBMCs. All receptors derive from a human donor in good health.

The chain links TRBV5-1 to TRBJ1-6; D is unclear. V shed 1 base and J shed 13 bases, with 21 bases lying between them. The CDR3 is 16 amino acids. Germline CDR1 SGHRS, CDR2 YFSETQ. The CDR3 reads CASSLYGKVDWNPLHF. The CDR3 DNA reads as TGCGCCAGCAGCTTGTACGGGAAAGTCGATTGGAACCCCCTCCACTTT. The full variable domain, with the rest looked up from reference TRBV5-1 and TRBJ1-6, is KAGVTQTPRYLIKTRGQQVTLSCSPISGHRSVSWYQQTPGQGLQFLFEYFSETQRNKGNFPGRFSGRQFSNSRSEMNVSTLELGDSALYLCASSLYGKVDWNPLHFGNGTRLTVT.

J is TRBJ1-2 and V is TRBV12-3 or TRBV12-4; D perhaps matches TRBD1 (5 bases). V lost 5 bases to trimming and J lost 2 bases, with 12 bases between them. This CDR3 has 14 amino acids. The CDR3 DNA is TGTGCCAGCAGTCCGGGGCGGGGGAACTATGGCTACACCTTC. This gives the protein CASSPGRGNYGYTF.

The CDR3 DNA follows: TGCGCCAGCAGTCAATCCAAAAACTATGGCTACACCTTC. Its protein product is CASSQSKNYGYTF. V usage is TRBV23-1 and J usage is TRBJ1-2; D gene unclear. TRBV23-1 is noted as an ORF with a role that remains uncertain. The germline V and J ends were trimmed by 0 bases and 2 bases, with 4 bases remaining between them. The CDR3 loop spans 13 amino acids.

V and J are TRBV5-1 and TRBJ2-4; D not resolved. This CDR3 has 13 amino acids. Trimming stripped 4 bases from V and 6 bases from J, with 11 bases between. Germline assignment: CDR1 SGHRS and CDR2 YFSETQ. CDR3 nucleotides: TGCGCCAGCAGCCCAACACGAGGAAACATTCAGTACTTC. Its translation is CASSPTRGNIQYF. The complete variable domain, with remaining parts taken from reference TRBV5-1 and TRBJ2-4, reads KAGVTQTPRYLIKTRGQQVTLSCSPISGHRSVSWYQQTPGQGLQFLFEYFSETQRNKGNFPGRFSGRQFSNSRSEMNVSTLELGDSALYLCASSPTRGNIQYFGAGTRLSVL.

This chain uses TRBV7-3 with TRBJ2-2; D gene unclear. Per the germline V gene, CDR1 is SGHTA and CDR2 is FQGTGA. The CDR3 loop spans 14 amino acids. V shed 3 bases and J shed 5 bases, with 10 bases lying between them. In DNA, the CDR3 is TGTGCCAGCAGCTTCCGGGTTTGGACCGGGGAGCTGTTTTTT. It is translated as CASSFRVWTGELFF.

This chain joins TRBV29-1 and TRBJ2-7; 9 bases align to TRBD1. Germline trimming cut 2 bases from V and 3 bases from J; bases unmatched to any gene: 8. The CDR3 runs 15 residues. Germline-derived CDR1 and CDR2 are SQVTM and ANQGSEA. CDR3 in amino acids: CSVESGDREGYEQYF. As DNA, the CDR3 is TGCAGCGTTGAATCAGGGGACAGGGAAGGCTACGAGCAGTACTTC.

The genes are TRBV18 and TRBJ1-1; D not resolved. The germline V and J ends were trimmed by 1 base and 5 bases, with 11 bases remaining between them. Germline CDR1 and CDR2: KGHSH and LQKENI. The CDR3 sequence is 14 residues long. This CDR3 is CASSPRPPETEAFF. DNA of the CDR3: TGTGCCAGCTCACCACGGCCTCCGGAGACTGAAGCTTTCTTT.

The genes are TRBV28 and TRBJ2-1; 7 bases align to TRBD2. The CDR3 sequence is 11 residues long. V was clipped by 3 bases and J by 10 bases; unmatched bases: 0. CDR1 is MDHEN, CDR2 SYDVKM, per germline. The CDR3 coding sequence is TGTGCCAGCAGTTTCGGGGGGGAGCAGTTCTTC. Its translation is CASSFGGEQFF.

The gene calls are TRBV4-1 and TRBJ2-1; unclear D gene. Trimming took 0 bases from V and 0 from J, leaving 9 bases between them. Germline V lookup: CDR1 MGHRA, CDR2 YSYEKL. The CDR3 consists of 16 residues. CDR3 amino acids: CASSQDLSFSYNEQFF. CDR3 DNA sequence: TGCGCCAGCAGCCAAGATTTAAGCTTCTCCTACAATGAGCAGTTCTTC.

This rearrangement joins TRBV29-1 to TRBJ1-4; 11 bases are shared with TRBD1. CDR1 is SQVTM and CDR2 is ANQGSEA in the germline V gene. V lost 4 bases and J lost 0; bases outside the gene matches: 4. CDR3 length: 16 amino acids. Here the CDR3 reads CSVGRDRGATNEKLFF. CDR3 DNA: TGCAGCGTTGGCCGGGACAGGGGGGCAACTAATGAAAAACTGTTTTTT.

CDR3 in amino acids: CASSRRYYEQYF. DNA of the CDR3: TGTGCCAGCAGTCGGAGGTACTACGAGCAGTACTTC. The chain is built from TRBV28 and TRBJ2-7; D perhaps matches TRBD2 (5 bases). Trimming took 5 bases from V and 3 from J, leaving 8 bases between them. Per germline, CDR1 MDHEN and CDR2 SYDVKM. CDR3 length: 12 residues.

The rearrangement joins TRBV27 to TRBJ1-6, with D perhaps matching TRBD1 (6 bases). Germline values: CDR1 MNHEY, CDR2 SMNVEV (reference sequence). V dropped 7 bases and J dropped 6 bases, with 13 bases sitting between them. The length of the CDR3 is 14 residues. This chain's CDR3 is CASTPGTFNSPLHF. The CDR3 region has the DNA TGTGCCAGCACCCCCGGGACATTTAATTCACCCCTCCACTTT.

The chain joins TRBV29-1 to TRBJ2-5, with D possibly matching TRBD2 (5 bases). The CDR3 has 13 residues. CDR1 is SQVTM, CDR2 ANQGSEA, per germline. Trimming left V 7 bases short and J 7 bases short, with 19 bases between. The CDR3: CSAFPRSRGTQYF. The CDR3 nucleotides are TGCAGCGCCTTCCCGAGGTCTCGGGGGACCCAGTACTTC.

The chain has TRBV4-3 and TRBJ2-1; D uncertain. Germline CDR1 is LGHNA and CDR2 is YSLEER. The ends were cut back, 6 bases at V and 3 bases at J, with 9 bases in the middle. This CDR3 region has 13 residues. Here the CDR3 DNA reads TGCGCCAGCAGTAGTGGAGACTACAATGAGCAGTTCTTC. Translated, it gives CASSSGDYNEQFF.

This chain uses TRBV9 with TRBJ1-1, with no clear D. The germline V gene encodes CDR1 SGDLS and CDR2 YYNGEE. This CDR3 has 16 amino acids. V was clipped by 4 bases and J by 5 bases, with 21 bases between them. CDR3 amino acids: CASSTSRNWLETEAFF. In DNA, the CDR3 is TGTGCCAGCAGCACCTCCCGGAACTGGCTAGAGACTGAAGCTTTCTTT.

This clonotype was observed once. The CDR3 sequence is CASSLNYASSGGSSVGNEQFF. The CDR3 region has the DNA TGTGCCAGCAGCTTAAATTATGCGTCTAGCGGGGGGTCCTCTGTGGGCAATGAGCAGTTCTTC. The V call is TRBV11-1, the J call TRBJ2-1; 11 bases are shared with TRBD2. Trimming at V came to 2 bases and at J to 6 bases, leaving 21 bases not matched to a gene. In germline, CDR1 is SGHAT, CDR2 FQDESV (reference sequence). The CDR3 is made up of 21 amino acids.

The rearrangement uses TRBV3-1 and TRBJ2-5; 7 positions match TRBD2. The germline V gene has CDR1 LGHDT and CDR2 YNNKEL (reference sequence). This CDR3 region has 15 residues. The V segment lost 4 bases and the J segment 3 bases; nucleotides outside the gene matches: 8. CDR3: CASSLSGAGEETQYF. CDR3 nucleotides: TGTGCCAGCAGCCTGAGCGGGGCTGGTGAAGAGACCCAGTACTTC.

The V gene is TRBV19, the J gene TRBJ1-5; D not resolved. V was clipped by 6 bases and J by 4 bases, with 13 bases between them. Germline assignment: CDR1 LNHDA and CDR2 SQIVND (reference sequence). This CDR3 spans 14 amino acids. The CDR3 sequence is CASRSVVPNQPQHF. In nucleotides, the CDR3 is TGTGCCAGTAGGTCGGTAGTGCCGAATCAGCCCCAGCATTTT.

CDR3 nucleotides: TGTGCCAGCAGCTTGGGAGTCGCCGGGGAGCTGTTTTTT. It translates to CASSLGVAGELFF. The gene calls are TRBV5-6 and TRBJ2-2; D call uncertain. Looked up from germline, CDR1 is SGHDT and CDR2 is YYEEEE. Trimming stripped 0 bases from V and 6 bases from J, with 6 bases between. CDR3 length: 13 residues.

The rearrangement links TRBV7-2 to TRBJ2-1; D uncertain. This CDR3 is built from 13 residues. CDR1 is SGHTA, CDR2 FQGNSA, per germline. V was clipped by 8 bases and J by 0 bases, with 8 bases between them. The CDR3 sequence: CASGVSSYNEQFF. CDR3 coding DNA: TGTGCCAGCGGCGTTAGCTCCTACAATGAGCAGTTCTTC.

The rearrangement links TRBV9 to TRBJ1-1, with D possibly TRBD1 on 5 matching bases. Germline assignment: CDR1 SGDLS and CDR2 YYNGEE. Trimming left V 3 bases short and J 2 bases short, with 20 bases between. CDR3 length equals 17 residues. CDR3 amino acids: CASSASWGSLKNTEAFF. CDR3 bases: TGTGCCAGCAGCGCATCATGGGGGTCCTTGAAAAACACTGAAGCTTTCTTT.

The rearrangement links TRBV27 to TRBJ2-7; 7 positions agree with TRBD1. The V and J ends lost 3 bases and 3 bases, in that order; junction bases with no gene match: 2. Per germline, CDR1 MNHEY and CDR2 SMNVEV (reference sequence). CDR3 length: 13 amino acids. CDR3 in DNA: TGTGCCAGCAGTTTCGGACAGGACTACGAGCAGTACTTC. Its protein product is CASSFGQDYEQYF.

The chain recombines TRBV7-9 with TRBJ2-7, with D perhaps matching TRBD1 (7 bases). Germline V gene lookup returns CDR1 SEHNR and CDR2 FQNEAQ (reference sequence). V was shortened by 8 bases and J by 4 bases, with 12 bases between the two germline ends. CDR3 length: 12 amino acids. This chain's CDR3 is CASGGGSYEQYV. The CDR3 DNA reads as TGTGCCAGCGGAGGGGGCAGTTACGAGCAGTACGTC.

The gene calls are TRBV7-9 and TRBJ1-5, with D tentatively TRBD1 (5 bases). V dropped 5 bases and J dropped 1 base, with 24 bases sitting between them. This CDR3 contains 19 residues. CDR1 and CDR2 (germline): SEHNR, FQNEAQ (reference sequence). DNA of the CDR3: TGTGCCAGCAGCCCCTATTACGGGGCAGACGGAACGAGCAATCAGCCCCAGCATTTT. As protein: CASSPYYGADGTSNQPQHF.

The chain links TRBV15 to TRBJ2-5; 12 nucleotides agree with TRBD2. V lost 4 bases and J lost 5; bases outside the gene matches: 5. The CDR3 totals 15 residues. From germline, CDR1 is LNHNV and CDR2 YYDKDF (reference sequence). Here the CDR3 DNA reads TGTGCCACCAGCACTAGCGGGGGGGCTGGGGAGACCCAGTACTTC. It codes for CATSTSGGAGETQYF.

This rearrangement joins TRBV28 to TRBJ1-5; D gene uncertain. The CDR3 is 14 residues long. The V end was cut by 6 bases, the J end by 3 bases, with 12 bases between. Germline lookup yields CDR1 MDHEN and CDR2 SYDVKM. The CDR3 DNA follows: TGTGCCAGCAGACCCGACGGACTCAATCAGCCCCAGCATTTT. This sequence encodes CASRPDGLNQPQHF. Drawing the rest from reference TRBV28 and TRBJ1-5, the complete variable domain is DVKVTQSSRYLVKRTGEKVFLECVQDMDHENMFWYRQDPGLGLRLIYFSYDVKMKEKGDIPEGYSVSREKKERFSLILESASTNQTSMYLCASRPDGLNQPQHFGDGTRLSIL.

CDR3 loop: CASSLAANQETQYF. CDR3 in DNA: TGTGCCAGCAGCTTGGCGGCAAACCAAGAGACCCAGTACTTC. V gene TRBV5-6 combines with J gene TRBJ2-5, with D hard to call. Germline V lookup: CDR1 SGHDT, CDR2 YYEEEE. The CDR3 is 14 amino acids. V gave up 0 bases and J gave up 0 bases, with 6 bases separating them.

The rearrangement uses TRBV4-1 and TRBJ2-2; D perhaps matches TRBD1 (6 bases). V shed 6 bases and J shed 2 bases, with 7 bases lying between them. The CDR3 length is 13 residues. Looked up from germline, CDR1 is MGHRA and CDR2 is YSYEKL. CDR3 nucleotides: TGCGCCAGCAGACAGGGCAACACCGGGGAGCTGTTTTTT. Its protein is CASRQGNTGELFF.